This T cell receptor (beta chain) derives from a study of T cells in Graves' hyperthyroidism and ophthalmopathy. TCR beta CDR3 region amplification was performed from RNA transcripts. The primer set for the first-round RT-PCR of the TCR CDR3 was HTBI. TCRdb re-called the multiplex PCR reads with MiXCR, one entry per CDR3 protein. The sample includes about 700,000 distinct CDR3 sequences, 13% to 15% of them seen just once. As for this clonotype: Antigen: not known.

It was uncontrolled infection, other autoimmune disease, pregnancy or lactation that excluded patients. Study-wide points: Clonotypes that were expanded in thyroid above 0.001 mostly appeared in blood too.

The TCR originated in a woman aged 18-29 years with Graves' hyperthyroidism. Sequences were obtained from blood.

CDR3 nucleotides: TGTGCCAGCAGCCCCAACCCATTAGGGGATGAGCAGTTCTTC. Its protein is CASSPNPLGDEQFF. The J gene is TRBJ2-1, the V gene TRBV7-8, with D perhaps matching TRBD1 (5 bases). Trimming shortened V by 5 bases and J by 8 bases, and 16 bases separated the two germline ends. Germline assignment: CDR1 SGHVS and CDR2 FQNEAQ. This CDR3 contains 14 residues.